Listed here are 25 T cell receptor beta chains from one sample, sequenced in a study of PD-1 blockade in classical Hodgkin lymphoma. In every patient, relapse followed autologous stem cell transplantation, while exposure to brentuximab vedotin differed. Libraries were prepared by immunoSEQ multiplex PCR; TCRdb keeps only in-frame clonotypes and omits some of them. The sample yields nearly 55,000 clones, more than 65% seen once. The specimen was peripheral blood mononuclear cells (PBMCs), collected at baseline. These receptors all stem from a human donor with classical Hodgkin lymphoma.

This clone occurred once. The chain carries TRBV2 and TRBJ1-2, with D uncertain. CDR1 is SNHLY, CDR2 FYNNEI, per germline. V gave up 0 bases and J gave up 7 bases, with 15 bases separating them. The CDR3 covers 15 residues. CDR3 in amino acids: CASSEALLEGLGYTF. As DNA, the CDR3 is TGTGCCAGCAGTGAAGCCCTCCTGGAGGGTCTTGGCTACACCTTC. Filled out from reference TRBV2 and TRBJ1-2, the complete variable domain reads EPEVTQTPSHQVTQMGQEVILRCVPISNHLYFYWYRQILGQKVEFLVSFYNNEISEKSEIFDDQFSVERPDGSNFTLKIRSTKLEDSAMYFCASSEALLEGLGYTFGSGTRLTVV.

This sequence joins TRBV9 and TRBJ2-2, with D perhaps assigned TRBD1 or TRBD2 (5 bases each). The germline V gene encodes CDR1 SGDLS and CDR2 YYNGEE. With 0 bases removed from V and 2 bases from J, the gap between germline ends came to 14 bases. The CDR3 has 17 amino acids. The CDR3 region is CASSVAGASFNTGELFF. The CDR3 bases are TGTGCCAGCAGCGTAGCTGGGGCTAGCTTTAACACCGGGGAGCTGTTTTTT.

The V call is TRBV6-1, the J call TRBJ1-2; a possible D gene is TRBD1 (6 bases). This CDR3 has 15 amino acids. CDR1 and CDR2 (germline): MNHNS, SASEGT. V lost 7 bases, J lost 2 bases, and 17 bases lay in between. The CDR3 DNA follows: TGTGCCAGCATCAAGGGGGGGCAGCACAACTATGGCTACACCTTC. Translated: CASIKGGQHNYGYTF.

The rearrangement joins TRBV2 to TRBJ2-1; 7 bases line up with TRBD2. The CDR3 extends over 13 amino acids. The germline V gene has CDR1 SNHLY and CDR2 FYNNEI. J lost 6 bases, V lost 8 bases, and 7 bases had no gene match. DNA for the CDR3: TGTGCCAGCCTTAGGGACTACCTCAATGAGCAGTTCTTC. Translation gives CASLRDYLNEQFF.

This rearrangement joins TRBV15 to TRBJ2-7; D remains unclear. In germline, CDR1 is LNHNV, CDR2 YYDKDF (reference sequence). The CDR3 is 14 amino acids. V gave up 3 bases and J gave up 0 bases, with 9 bases separating them. CDR3 amino acids: CATSSATSSYEQYF. The CDR3 DNA is TGTGCCACCAGCAGCGCTACGAGCTCCTACGAGCAGTACTTC. Supplemented by reference TRBV15 and TRBJ2-7, the full variable domain reads DAMVIQNPRYQVTQFGKPVTLSCSQTLNHNVMYWYQQKSSQAPKLLFHYYDKDFNNEADTPDNFQSRRPNTSFCFLDIRSPGLGDTAMYLCATSSATSSYEQYFGPGTRLTVT.

This chain joins TRBV4-1 and TRBJ2-7; 13 positions match TRBD2. J lost 2 bases, V lost 6 bases, and 7 bases had no gene match. Germline V gene sequence: CDR1 MGHRA, CDR2 YSYEKL. This CDR3 has 16 amino acids. CDR3 coding DNA: TGCGCCAGCAGTGGACTAGCGGGAGTAACGACCTACGAGCAGTACTTC. It encodes CASSGLAGVTTYEQYF.

The V call is TRBV5-6, the J call TRBJ1-1; D uncertain. CDR3 size: 12 residues. The ends were cut back, 2 bases at V and 7 bases at J, with 9 bases in the middle. Germline CDR1 and CDR2: SGHDT and YYEEEE. CDR3 coding DNA: TGTGCCAGCAGCTTAAGGACGTATGAAGCTTTCTTT. Translation gives CASSLRTYEAFF.

The rearrangement links TRBV19 to TRBJ2-1; 11 nucleotides match TRBD2. There are 17 residues in the CDR3. V shed 5 bases and J 3 bases; nucleotides not matched to a gene: 9. CDR1 and CDR2 from the germline V gene are LNHDA and SQIVND (reference sequence). The CDR3 region has the DNA TGTGCCAGTAGTCCTCTAGCGGGAGGCGCCTTCTACAATGAGCAGTTCTTC. Translated, it gives CASSPLAGGAFYNEQFF.

The gene calls are TRBV7-9 and TRBJ2-3, with 7 bases identical to TRBD2. This CDR3 contains 14 residues. The germline gives CDR1 SEHNR, CDR2 FQNEAQ (reference sequence). Unmatched junction bases numbered 3, after V lost 2 bases and J lost 4 bases. CDR3: CASSLSGGPDTQYF. Here the CDR3 DNA reads TGTGCCAGCAGCTTATCGGGAGGCCCAGATACGCAGTATTTT.

The chain couples TRBV13 to TRBJ2-2, with 10 bases lining up with TRBD1. The ends lost 5 bases at V and 7 bases at J; junction bases unmatched: 7. The CDR3 extends over 15 amino acids. Germline CDR1 PRHDT, CDR2 FYEKMQ (reference sequence). The CDR3 loop is CASSARTGGNGELFF. CDR3 nucleotide sequence: TGTGCCAGCAGCGCCCGGACAGGGGGTAACGGGGAGCTGTTTTTT. The full variable domain, its missing parts supplied by reference TRBV13 and TRBJ2-2, is AAGVIQSPRHLIKEKRETATLKCYPIPRHDTVYWYQQGPGQDPQFLISFYEKMQSDKGSIPDRFSAQQFSDYHSELNMSSLELGDSALYFCASSARTGGNGELFFGEGSRLTVL.

This rearrangement joins TRBV7-9 to TRBJ2-3; D is ambiguous. The germline V gene encodes CDR1 SEHNR and CDR2 FQNEAQ (reference sequence). The CDR3 extends over 13 amino acids. V was pared by 1 base and J by 6 bases, with 8 bases between. As DNA, the CDR3 is TGTGCCAGCAGCTTAGTAATGTGGGATACGCAGTATTTT. Residues: CASSLVMWDTQYF.

V is TRBV2 and J is TRBJ2-7; 9 bases fit TRBD1. The germline gives CDR1 SNHLY, CDR2 FYNNEI. The CDR3 loop spans 18 amino acids. V dropped 6 bases and J dropped 2; count of bases not matched to a gene: 17. DNA for the CDR3: TGTGCCAGCAGGGGGAAGGGACAGGGCGCACTCTATACCTACGAGCAGTACGTC. Translating gives CASRGKGQGALYTYEQYV.

The gene calls are TRBV9 and TRBJ1-4; 9 bases line up with TRBD1. The germline V gene has CDR1 SGDLS and CDR2 YYNGEE. CDR3 size: 15 residues. V shed 4 bases and J 7 bases; nucleotides not matched to a gene: 8. The CDR3 loop reads CASSPTGGIGEKLFF. The CDR3 region has the DNA TGTGCCAGCAGCCCCACAGGGGGCATCGGTGAAAAACTGTTTTTT.

This clone occurred once. The CDR3 DNA follows: TGTGCCAGTAGGAGACAGTGGAAGAACACTGAAGCTTTCTTT. Amino acid sequence: CASRRQWKNTEAFF. V gene TRBV19 combines with J gene TRBJ1-1, with D maybe TRBD1 (5 bases). V dropped 6 bases and J dropped 1 base, with 12 bases sitting between them. The CDR3 consists of 14 residues. Germline loops: CDR1 LNHDA, CDR2 SQIVND (reference sequence).

The chain couples TRBV6-5 to TRBJ2-5; 12 nucleotides line up with TRBD2. The better agreement between TRBJ2-7 and the DNA end casts doubt on the J call. The germline V gene encodes CDR1 MNHEY and CDR2 SVGAGI. The CDR3 runs to 16 residues. CDR3 protein: CASSSLPSGRAHEQYF. The CDR3 DNA sequence: TGTGCCAGCAGTTCCCTTCCTAGCGGGAGGGCCCACGAGCAGTACTTC.

This clone was counted a few times. The chain employs TRBV10-2 and TRBJ2-1; D is perhaps TRBD2 (6 bases). The germline CDR1 and CDR2 sequences are WSHSY and SAAADI. The V end was cut by 0 bases, the J end by 6 bases, with 15 bases between. This CDR3 region has 16 residues. The CDR3 spells CASSESTRSGRNEQFF. The CDR3 DNA sequence: TGCGCCAGCAGTGAGTCGACTAGGTCCGGTCGCAATGAGCAGTTCTTC.

J is TRBJ1-1 and V is TRBV2; D is ambiguous. The length of the CDR3 is 12 residues. V was clipped by 2 bases and J by 10 bases, with 11 bases between them. In germline, CDR1 is SNHLY, CDR2 FYNNEI. The CDR3 region is CASSEWVNGAFF. In nucleotides, the CDR3 is TGTGCCAGCAGTGAATGGGTAAACGGAGCTTTCTTT.

CDR3 sequence: CASSITWSSGNTIYF. As DNA, the CDR3 is TGTGCCAGTAGTATTACGTGGAGCTCTGGAAACACCATATATTTT. The chain is built from TRBV19 and TRBJ1-3; D is unresolved. The CDR3 runs to 15 residues. Germline lookup yields CDR1 LNHDA and CDR2 SQIVND (reference sequence). The germline V and J ends were trimmed by 3 bases and 0 bases, with 9 bases remaining between them.

The chain is built from TRBV2 and TRBJ1-1; a possible D gene is TRBD1 (5 bases). From germline, CDR1 is SNHLY and CDR2 FYNNEI. Trimming removed 5 bases from V and 3 bases from J, with 13 bases in between. The CDR3 covers 14 residues. The CDR3 spells CASSSGGEDTEAFF. The DNA of the CDR3 is TGTGCCAGCAGTAGCGGGGGAGAGGACACTGAAGCTTTCTTT. Together with reference TRBV2 and TRBJ1-1, the CDR3 gives the full variable domain: EPEVTQTPSHQVTQMGQEVILRCVPISNHLYFYWYRQILGQKVEFLVSFYNNEISEKSEIFDDQFSVERPDGSNFTLKIRSTKLEDSAMYFCASSSGGEDTEAFFGQGTRLTVV.

The chain employs TRBV18 and TRBJ2-3; D possibly uses TRBD1 or TRBD2 (6 bases each). V lost 0 bases and J 3 bases, leaving 13 bases between the germline ends. The germline V gene encodes CDR1 KGHSH and CDR2 LQKENI. CDR3 size: 16 residues. CDR3 DNA: TGTGCCAGCTCACCACCCGGGGGCTCGAGTACAGATACGCAGTATTTT. Its translation is CASSPPGGSSTDTQYF. Complete variable domain (other parts from reference TRBV18 and TRBJ2-3): NAGVMQNPRHLVRRRGQEARLRCSPMKGHSHVYWYRQLPEEGLKFMVYLQKENIIDESGMPKERFSAEFPKEGPSILRIQQVVRGDSAAYFCASSPPGGSSTDTQYFGPGTRLTVL.

This clone was found once. V is TRBV27 and J is TRBJ1-3; no definite D call. The CDR3 spans 14 residues. The germline gives CDR1 MNHEY, CDR2 SMNVEV (reference sequence). Trimming took 8 bases from V and 2 from J, leaving 13 bases between them. The CDR3 loop is CASADGGAGNTIYF. The CDR3 bases are TGTGCCAGCGCCGACGGTGGGGCTGGAAACACCATATATTTT.

V gene TRBV27 combines with J gene TRBJ1-6; D unclear. This CDR3 has 17 residues. V was trimmed by 2 bases and J by 0 bases, leaving 11 bases between them. CDR1 is MNHEY and CDR2 is SMNVEV in the germline V gene (reference sequence). Here the CDR3 DNA reads TGTGCCAGCAGTTTAAGGTCGTGGAACTCCTATAATTCACCCCTCCACTTT. Translation gives CASSLRSWNSYNSPLHF.

J is TRBJ2-5 and V is TRBV30; 9 positions agree with TRBD1. The J call may be in error: the DNA end matches TRBJ2-7 better. CDR1 and CDR2 from the germline V gene are GTSNPN and SVGIG (reference sequence). This CDR3 comprises 16 residues. CDR3 nucleotide sequence: TGTGCCTGGAGTGGGACAGGGGTCCCTATTACCTACGAGCAGTACTTC. Translation gives CAWSGTGVPITYEQYF.

This clone was seen once. The chain couples TRBV5-1 to TRBJ1-5, with TRBD1 as a possible D gene (5 bases). Trimming removed 1 base from V and 2 bases from J, with 10 bases in between. In germline, CDR1 is SGHRS, CDR2 YFSETQ. The CDR3 covers 15 residues. CDR3 loop: CASSLTGGGNQPQHF. DNA for the CDR3: TGCGCCAGCAGCTTGACGGGGGGAGGCAATCAGCCCCAGCATTTT.

This chain connects TRBV29-1 to TRBJ1-2; 8 positions match TRBD1. Trimming at V came to 3 bases and at J to 2 bases, leaving 2 bases not matched to a gene. The CDR3 is made up of 13 amino acids. The V gene's germline CDR1 is SQVTM and CDR2 ANQGSEA. This chain's CDR3 is CSVENRGNYGYTF. In DNA form, the CDR3 reads TGCAGCGTTGAGAACAGGGGGAACTATGGCTACACCTTC.